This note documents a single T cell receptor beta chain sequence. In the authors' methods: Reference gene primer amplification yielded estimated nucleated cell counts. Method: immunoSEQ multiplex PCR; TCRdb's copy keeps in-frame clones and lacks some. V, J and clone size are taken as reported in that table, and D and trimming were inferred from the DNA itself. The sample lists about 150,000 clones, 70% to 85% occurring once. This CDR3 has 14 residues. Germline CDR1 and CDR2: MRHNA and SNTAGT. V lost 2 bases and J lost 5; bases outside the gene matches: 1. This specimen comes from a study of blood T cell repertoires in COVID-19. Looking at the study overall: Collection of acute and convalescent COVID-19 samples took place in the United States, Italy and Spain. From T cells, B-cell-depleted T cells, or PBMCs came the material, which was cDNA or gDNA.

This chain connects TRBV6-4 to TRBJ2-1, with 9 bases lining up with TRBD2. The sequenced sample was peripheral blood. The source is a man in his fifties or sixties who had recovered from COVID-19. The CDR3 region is CASSDGLANNEQFF. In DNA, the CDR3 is TGTGCCAGCAGTGACGGACTAGCGAACAATGAGCAGTTCTTC.